This T cell receptor (beta chain) was documented in a study of T-cell memory formation after mild COVID-19. Whole-study results and caveats: CM and EM subsets held most contracting CD4+ clones; EMRA held CD8+ ones. In second-wave clones peaking day 37, SARS-CoV-2 specificity remained unconfirmed.

This clonotype was detected only a few times. The antigen remains unidentified. V was cut by 0 bases and J by 2 bases, with 12 bases left in between. Germline CDR1 is LGHNT and CDR2 is FRNRAP. The CDR3 consists of 16 residues. Via MiXCR, TCRdb re-called the 5' RACE reads, giving one row per CDR3 protein. The sample has a few hundred thousand distinct CDR3 sequences, approximately 16% seen once. Sequencing was carried out using PBMCs or a T cell subset sorted from them (not recorded which). The chain couples TRBV12-5 to TRBJ2-3, with D maybe TRBD2 (6 bases). The clonotype comes from a man between 18 and 35 years old who had mild COVID-19 (a few samples of this study predate the infection). Cell type and time point are not known. For the CDR3, the DNA is TGTGCTAGTGGTTTGGTACTAGCCGCCGACACAGATACGCAGTATTTT. This encodes CASGLVLAADTDTQYF. The whole variable domain, filled in from reference TRBV12-5 and TRBJ2-3, reads DARVTQTPRHKVTEMGQEVTMRCQPILGHNTVFWYRQTMMQGLELLAYFRNRAPLDDSGMPKDRFSAEMPDATLATLKIQPSEPRDSAVYFCASGLVLAADTDTQYFGPGTRLTVL.